The entry that follows covers one T cell receptor beta chain sequence. Some clones are missing from TCRdb's copy, which holds only in-frame ones; the method was immunoSEQ multiplex PCR. The sample has roughly 2,500,000 clones; roughly 93% are singletons. The data stem from a study of shared clonotypes between healthy human individuals. Study context: Each donor's CD8 memory used one plate, CD8 naive two, each CD4 subset three.

Germline CDR1 is MNHNY and CDR2 is SVGAGI (reference sequence). The CDR3 has 15 residues. The V segment lost 6 bases and the J segment 0 bases; nucleotides outside the gene matches: 7. The chain carries TRBV6-6 and TRBJ2-7; 8 bases map to TRBD1. The TCR sequence derives from a man aged 18-30 years in good health. Some clones in this sample may be carry-over from other donors' samples. Input material: naive CD4+ T cells from PBMCs. Subset indicated: CD45RA+ positively selected. In DNA form, the CDR3 reads TGTGCCAGCAGGCTCGGGACAGGTAACTCCTACGAGCAGTACTTC. It codes for CASRLGTGNSYEQYF.